This entry lists 19 T cell receptor beta chains sequenced from one sample in a study of T cells in Graves' hyperthyroidism and ophthalmopathy. Researchers amplified the TCR beta CDR3 regions from RNA transcripts. Initially, a first-round RT-PCR of the TCR CDR3 employed the HTBI primer set. TCRdb used MiXCR to reprocess the multiplex PCR reads, holding one entry per CDR3 protein. Among 350,000 or so distinct CDR3 sequences, 18% were seen once, and the ten largest hold around a sixth. The specimen was blood. These receptors all come from a woman aged 40 to 49 with Graves' ophthalmopathy.

This clonotype came up many times. The CDR3 loop reads CASRLAAAKNIQYF. As DNA, the CDR3 is TGTGCCAGCAGGCTAGCGGCAGCCAAAAACATTCAGTACTTC. V is TRBV6-2 or TRBV6-3 and J is TRBJ2-4; TRBD2 agrees at 7 bases. J lost 0 bases, V lost 6 bases, and 2 bases had no gene match. The germline CDR1 and CDR2 sequences are MNHEY and SVGEGT. This CDR3 contains 14 residues.

CDR3 region: CASSYGDTGAEGYTF. The CDR3 DNA sequence: TGTGCCAGCAGTTACGGGGATACAGGGGCAGAAGGCTACACCTTC. The rearrangement links TRBV12-3 or TRBV12-4 to TRBJ1-2, with 7 bases matching TRBD1. The CDR3 has 15 residues. V gave up 4 bases and J gave up 8 bases; unmatched junction bases: 13.

This clonotype was counted ten times or more. The chain is built from TRBV30 and TRBJ2-4; no definite D call. V was pared by 0 bases and J by 0 bases, with 9 bases between. The germline V gene encodes CDR1 GTSNPN and CDR2 SVGIG (reference sequence). The CDR3 sequence is 15 residues long. The CDR3 DNA is TGTGCCTGGAGTGTAGGGCACATAGCCAAAAACATTCAGTACTTC. The encoded protein is CAWSVGHIAKNIQYF.

This clonotype was counted at least ten times. This chain joins TRBV9 and TRBJ1-2; 9 bases fit TRBD1. The CDR3 consists of 13 residues. CDR1 and CDR2 from the germline V gene are SGDLS and YYNGEE. V dropped 7 bases and J dropped 6; count of bases not matched to a gene: 7. For the CDR3, the DNA is TGTGCCAGCTTGGGACAGGGCGGCGATGGCTACACCTTC. Its protein is CASLGQGGDGYTF.

At least ten counts were recorded for this clonotype. The J gene is TRBJ1-1, the V gene TRBV30; no reliable D call. Trimming pared 3 bases from V and 1 base from J, leaving 9 bases between. There are 13 residues in the CDR3. Germline V gene data show CDR1 as GTSNPN and CDR2 as SVGIG (reference sequence). Here the CDR3 DNA reads TGTGCCTGGAGGGTCAGGACGAACACTGAAGCTTTCTTT. Translation gives CAWRVRTNTEAFF.

The sample holds many counts of this clonotype. V gene TRBV24-1 combines with J gene TRBJ2-5; D uncertain. The V and J ends lost 0 bases and 9 bases respectively, with 4 bases between them. This CDR3 is 11 amino acids long. Germline lookup yields CDR1 KGHDR and CDR2 SFDVKD. CDR3 residues: CATSDLGPQYF. The CDR3 nucleotides are TGTGCCACCAGTGATTTGGGACCCCAGTACTTC.

The table lists this clonotype with many counts. This rearrangement joins TRBV7-8 to TRBJ1-2; perhaps TRBD1 as D (5 bases). Germline CDR1 is SGHVS and CDR2 is FQNEAQ. The CDR3 has 15 residues. The V end was cut by 5 bases, the J end by 0 bases, with 13 bases between. This CDR3 is CASSKNPTANYGYTF. The DNA for the CDR3 is TGTGCCAGCAGCAAAAATCCGACAGCTAACTATGGCTACACCTTC.

The rearrangement links TRBV6-1 to TRBJ2-7, with 10 bases identical to TRBD1. With V trimmed by 5 bases and J by 4 bases, 5 bases remained unmatched. CDR3 length: 14 residues. Germline lookup yields CDR1 MNHNS and CDR2 SASEGT. CDR3 in amino acids: CASSTDRGKYEQYF. CDR3 nucleotide sequence: TGTGCCAGCAGTACGGACAGGGGGAAATACGAGCAGTACTTC.

The gene calls are TRBV29-1 and TRBJ2-5; D possibly matches TRBD1 or TRBD2 (5 bases each). The CDR3 sequence is 15 residues long. Deletions cut 0 bases from V and 5 bases from J, with 16 bases between. CDR1 is SQVTM and CDR2 is ANQGSEA in the germline V gene. This CDR3 is CSVEEGSGTHETQYF. For the CDR3, the DNA is TGCAGCGTTGAAGAGGGATCAGGGACGCACGAGACCCAGTACTTC.

Details on this clonotype: A much larger clone differs from this one at a single base, so this may be a read error. The chain employs TRBV29-1 and TRBJ2-2; TRBD1 or TRBD2 may be the D gene (6 bases each). CDR1 and CDR2 (germline): SQVTM, ANQGSEA. The CDR3 loop spans 13 amino acids. The CDR3 DNA follows: TGCAGCGCTGAACAGGGAGGCACCGGGGAGCTGTTTTTT. It translates to CSAEQGGTGELFF.

This clonotype has ten or more counts. This chain joins TRBV7-2 and TRBJ2-2, with D uncertain. Trimming shortened V by 3 bases and J by 3 bases, and 11 bases separated the two germline ends. Germline V gene lookup returns CDR1 SGHTA and CDR2 FQGNSA. The CDR3 is 15 amino acids. CDR3 DNA: TGTGCCAGCAGCTTTGTTAGGTCCGACACCGGGGAGCTGTTTTTT. Protein: CASSFVRSDTGELFF. Together with reference TRBV7-2 and TRBJ2-2, the CDR3 gives the full variable domain: GAGVSQSPSNKVTEKGKDVELRCDPISGHTALYWYRQSLGQGLEFLIYFQGNSAPDKSGLPSDRFSAERTGGSVSTLTIQRTQQEDSAVYLCASSFVRSDTGELFFGEGSRLTVL.

Points on this clonotype: Possible read error: a much larger clone is one base away. The CDR3 is CASSIDREETQYF. The CDR3 nucleotides read TGTGCCAGCAGCATAGACAGGGAAGAGACCCAGTACTTC. The genes are TRBV7-8 and TRBJ2-5; TRBD1 matches at 7 bases. The CDR3 is 13 amino acids. Germline CDR1 SGHVS, CDR2 FQNEAQ. J was trimmed by 3 bases and V by 5 bases; bases with no gene match: 3.

This clonotype was observed at least ten times. J is TRBJ1-2 and V is TRBV29-1; D is undetermined. CDR3 length equals 12 residues. CDR1 is SQVTM, CDR2 ANQGSEA, per germline. The V gene lost 6 bases and the J gene lost 9 bases, with 17 bases spanning the gap. The chain's CDR3 is CSVKNSETSYTF. The DNA of the CDR3 is TGCAGCGTGAAAAACAGCGAAACTAGCTACACCTTC.

The chain employs TRBV27 and TRBJ2-2, with 15 bases aligning to TRBD2. Trimming at V came to 6 bases and at J to 8 bases, leaving 7 bases not matched to a gene. The V gene's germline CDR1 is MNHEY and CDR2 SMNVEV (reference sequence). The CDR3 is 16 residues long. The CDR3 coding sequence is TGTGCCAGCAGCGAGGGACTAGCGGGAGGAGGGGGGGAGCTGTTTTTT. Translating gives CASSEGLAGGGGELFF.

This clonotype has a count of ten or more. V usage is TRBV19 and J usage is TRBJ1-1, with D hard to call. This CDR3 spans 14 amino acids. Trimming removed 3 bases at V and 0 bases at J, with 8 bases between. CDR1 and CDR2 from the germline V gene are LNHDA and SQIVND (reference sequence). The CDR3 DNA reads TGTGCCAGTAGTATGTTTTCGGTGAACACTGAAGCTTTCTTT. Encoded protein: CASSMFSVNTEAFF.

This clonotype was counted ten times or more. The chain carries TRBV6-2 or TRBV6-3 and TRBJ2-7; 8 nucleotides match TRBD2. Germline V gene sequence: CDR1 MNHEY, CDR2 SVGEGT. Trimming removed 7 bases from V and 4 bases from J; junction bases left unmatched: 9. The CDR3 has 14 residues. CDR3 sequence: CASKITSGLYEQYF. CDR3 in DNA: TGTGCCAGCAAGATAACTAGCGGTCTTTACGAGCAGTACTTC.

This clonotype was counted many times. V is TRBV3-1 and J is TRBJ2-2, with 8 bases lining up with TRBD2. Germline CDR1 is LGHDT and CDR2 is YNNKEL (reference sequence). The CDR3 has 18 residues. The V segment lost 4 bases and the J segment 8 bases; nucleotides outside the gene matches: 18. CDR3 residues: CASSPTFREGFHFGELFF. The CDR3 coding sequence is TGTGCCAGCAGCCCGACCTTCCGGGAGGGCTTCCATTTTGGGGAGCTGTTTTTT.

This clonotype was detected a few times. The rearrangement uses TRBV6-5 and TRBJ2-5; 10 nucleotides agree with TRBD1. Germline V lookup: CDR1 MNHEY, CDR2 SVGAGI. This CDR3 is built from 15 residues. The ends lost 4 bases at V and 5 bases at J; junction bases unmatched: 7. CDR3 sequence (DNA): TGTGCCAGCAGTTTCGGGACAGGGGAGGAGGAGACCCAGTACTTC. Protein: CASSFGTGEEETQYF.

The J gene is TRBJ2-5, the V gene TRBV6-5, with 9 bases matching TRBD1. The V and J ends lost 4 bases and 5 bases, in that order; junction bases with no gene match: 14. Germline V gives CDR1 MNHEY, CDR2 SVGAGI. The CDR3 has 17 residues. The CDR3 loop is CASSSWVGGTGFETQYF. DNA of the CDR3: TGTGCCAGCAGTTCATGGGTAGGAGGGACAGGGTTTGAGACCCAGTACTTC.